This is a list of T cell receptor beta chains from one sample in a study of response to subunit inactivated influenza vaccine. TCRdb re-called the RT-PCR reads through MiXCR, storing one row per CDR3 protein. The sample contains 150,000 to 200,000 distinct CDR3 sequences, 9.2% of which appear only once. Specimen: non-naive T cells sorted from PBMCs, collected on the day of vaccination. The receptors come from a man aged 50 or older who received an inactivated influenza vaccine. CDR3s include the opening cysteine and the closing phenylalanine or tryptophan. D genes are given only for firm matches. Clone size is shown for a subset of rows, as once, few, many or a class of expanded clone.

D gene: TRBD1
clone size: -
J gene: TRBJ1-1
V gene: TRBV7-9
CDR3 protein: CASSFRGHTEAFF
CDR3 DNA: TGTGCCAGCAGCTTCAGGGGGCACACTGAAGCTTTCTTT

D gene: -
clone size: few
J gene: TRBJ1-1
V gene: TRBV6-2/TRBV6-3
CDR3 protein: CASQNMEFGVSYTEAFF
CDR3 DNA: TGTGCCAGCCAAAACATGGAGTTTGGGGTTTCTTACACTGAAGCTTTCTTT

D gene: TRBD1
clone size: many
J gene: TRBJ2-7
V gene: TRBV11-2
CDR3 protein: CASSGGTGSLYEQYF
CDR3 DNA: TGTGCCAGCAGCGGGGGGACAGGGTCGCTGTACGAGCAGTACTTC

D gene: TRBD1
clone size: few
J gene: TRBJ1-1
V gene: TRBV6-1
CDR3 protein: CASGRTGGAPSEAFF
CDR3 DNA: TGTGCCAGCGGAAGAACAGGGGGCGCGCCCTCTGAAGCTTTCTTT

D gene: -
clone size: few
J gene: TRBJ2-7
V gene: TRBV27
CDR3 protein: CASSLDEQYF
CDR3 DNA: TGTGCCAGCAGTTTAGACGAGCAGTACTTC

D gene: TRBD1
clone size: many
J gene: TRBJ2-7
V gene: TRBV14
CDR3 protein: CASSQQRTGNHEQYF
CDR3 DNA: TGTGCCAGCAGCCAACAAAGGACAGGGAACCACGAGCAGTACTTC

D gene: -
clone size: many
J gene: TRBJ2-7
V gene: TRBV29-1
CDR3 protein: CSTRDPGAEQYF
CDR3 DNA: TGCAGCACAAGGGACCCAGGGGCCGAGCAGTACTTC

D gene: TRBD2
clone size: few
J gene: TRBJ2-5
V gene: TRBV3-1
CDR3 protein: CASSQEGFWKERGETQYF
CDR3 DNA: TGTGCCAGCAGCCAAGAAGGGTTTTGGAAGGAGCGGGGGGAGACCCAGTACTTC

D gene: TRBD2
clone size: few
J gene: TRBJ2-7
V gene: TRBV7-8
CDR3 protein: CASSPETSGRAYEQYF
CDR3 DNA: TGTGCCAGCAGCCCGGAGACTAGCGGGAGGGCCTACGAGCAGTACTTC

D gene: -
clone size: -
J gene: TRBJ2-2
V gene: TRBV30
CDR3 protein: CAWGRAAGNTGELFF
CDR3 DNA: TGTGCCTGGGGCCGGGCGGCAGGGAACACCGGGGAGCTGTTTTTT

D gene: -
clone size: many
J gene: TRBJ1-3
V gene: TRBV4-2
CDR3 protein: CASSQGFNLVSTGNTIYF
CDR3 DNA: TGTGCCAGCAGCCAAGGATTTAATTTAGTTAGTACTGGAAACACCATATATTTT

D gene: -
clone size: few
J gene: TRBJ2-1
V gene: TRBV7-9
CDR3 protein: CASSTGLVNQQFF
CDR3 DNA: TGTGCCAGCAGCACAGGACTGGTCAATCAGCAGTTCTTC

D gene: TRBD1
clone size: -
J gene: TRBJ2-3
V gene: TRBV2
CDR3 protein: CASSETGQGKDTQYF
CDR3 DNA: TGTGCCAGCAGTGAAACGGGACAGGGGAAAGATACGCAGTATTTT

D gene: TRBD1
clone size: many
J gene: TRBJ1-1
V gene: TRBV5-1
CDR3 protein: CASSPGDRANTEAFF
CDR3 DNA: TGCGCCAGCAGCCCGGGGGACAGAGCGAACACTGAAGCTTTCTTT

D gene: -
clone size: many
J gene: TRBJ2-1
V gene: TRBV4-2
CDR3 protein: CASSQSIALGGVNEQFF
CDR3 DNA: TGTGCCAGCAGCCAATCTATTGCTCTGGGGGGCGTAAATGAGCAGTTCTTC

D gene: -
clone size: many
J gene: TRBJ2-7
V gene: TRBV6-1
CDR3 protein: CASSGGGVSYEQYF
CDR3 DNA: TGTGCCAGCAGTGGGGGGGGCGTTTCCTACGAGCAGTACTTC

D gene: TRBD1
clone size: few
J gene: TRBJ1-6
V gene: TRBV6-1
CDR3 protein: CASSDRDRRHWNSPLHF
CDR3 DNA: TGTGCCAGCAGTGATAGGGACAGGCGTCATTGGAATTCACCCCTCCACTTT

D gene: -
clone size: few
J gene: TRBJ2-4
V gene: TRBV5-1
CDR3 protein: CASSLDKPDIQYF
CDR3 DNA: TGCGCCAGCAGCTTGGACAAGCCCGACATTCAGTACTTC

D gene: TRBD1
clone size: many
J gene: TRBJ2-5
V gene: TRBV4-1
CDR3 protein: CASSTGQGATQETQYF
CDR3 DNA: TGCGCCAGCAGCACCGGACAGGGGGCAACCCAAGAGACCCAGTACTTC

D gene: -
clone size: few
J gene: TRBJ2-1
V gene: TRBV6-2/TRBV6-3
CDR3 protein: CASTYGGGKGSYNEQFF
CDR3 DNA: TGTGCCAGCACCTACGGTGGTGGGAAGGGTTCCTACAATGAGCAGTTCTTC

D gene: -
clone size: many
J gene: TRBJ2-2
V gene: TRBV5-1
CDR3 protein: CASLDTSTTGELFF
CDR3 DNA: TGCGCCAGCCTGGATACCTCCACGACCGGGGAGCTGTTTTTT

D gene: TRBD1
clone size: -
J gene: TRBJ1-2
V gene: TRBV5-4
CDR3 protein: CASSKGTASFYGYTF
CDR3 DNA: TGTGCCAGCAGCAAGGGGACAGCAAGCTTCTATGGCTACACCTTC

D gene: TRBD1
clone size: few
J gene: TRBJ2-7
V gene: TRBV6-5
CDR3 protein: CASSYPGGQGAREQYF
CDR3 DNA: TGTGCCAGCAGTTACCCGGGCGGTCAGGGGGCGAGAGAGCAGTACTTC

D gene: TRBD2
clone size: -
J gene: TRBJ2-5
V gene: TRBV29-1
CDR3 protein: CSVSIGGTETQYF
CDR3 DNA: TGCAGCGTTTCGATCGGGGGGACGGAGACCCAGTACTTC

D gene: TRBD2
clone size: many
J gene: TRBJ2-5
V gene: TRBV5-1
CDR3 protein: CASSKSPGLVIETQYF
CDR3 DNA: TGCGCCAGCAGCAAGAGCCCGGGACTAGTGATTGAGACCCAGTACTTC

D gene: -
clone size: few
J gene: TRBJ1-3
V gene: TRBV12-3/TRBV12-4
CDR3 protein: CASSLGQGIGNTIYF
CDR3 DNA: TGTGCCAGCAGTTTGGGGCAGGGGATTGGAAACACCATATATTTT

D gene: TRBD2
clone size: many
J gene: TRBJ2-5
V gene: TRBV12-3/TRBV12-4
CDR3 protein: CASSLLAGGIQETQYF
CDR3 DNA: TGTGCCAGCAGTTTACTGGCGGGGGGCATCCAAGAGACCCAGTACTTC

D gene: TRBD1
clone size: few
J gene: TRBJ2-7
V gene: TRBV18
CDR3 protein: CASSNRGEQYF
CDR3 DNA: TGTGCCAGCTCAAACAGGGGAGAGCAGTACTTC

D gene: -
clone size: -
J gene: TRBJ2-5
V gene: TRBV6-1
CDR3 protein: CASSPLMGQETQYF
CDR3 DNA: TGTGCCAGCAGTCCACTAATGGGGCAAGAGACCCAGTACTTC

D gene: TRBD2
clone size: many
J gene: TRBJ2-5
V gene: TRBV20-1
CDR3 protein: CSAFHPDLGLAGWKAQYF
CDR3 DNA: TGCAGTGCCTTCCACCCCGACCTCGGACTAGCGGGGTGGAAGGCCCAGTACTTC

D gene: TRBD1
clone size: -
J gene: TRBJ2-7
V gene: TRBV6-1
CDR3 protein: CASLAWQGAGEQYF
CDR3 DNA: TGTGCCAGCCTAGCGTGGCAGGGGGCAGGGGAGCAGTACTTC

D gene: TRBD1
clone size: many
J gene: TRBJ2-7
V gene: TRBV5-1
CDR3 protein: CASSLAGTGNEQYF
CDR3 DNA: TGCGCCAGCAGCTTGGCCGGGACAGGGAACGAGCAGTACTTC

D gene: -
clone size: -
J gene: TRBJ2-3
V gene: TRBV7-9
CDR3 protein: CASSLGYGGTDTQYF
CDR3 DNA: TGTGCCAGCAGCTTAGGTTACGGGGGAACAGATACGCAGTATTTT

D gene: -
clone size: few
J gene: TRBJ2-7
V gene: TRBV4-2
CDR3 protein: CASSQGGTASYEQYF
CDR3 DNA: TGTGCCAGCAGCCAAGGGGGGACGGCCTCCTACGAGCAGTACTTC

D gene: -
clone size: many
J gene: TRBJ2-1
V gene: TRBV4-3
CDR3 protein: CASSQDTGYPNEQFF
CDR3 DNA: TGCGCCAGCAGCCAAGATACGGGGTACCCAAATGAGCAGTTCTTC

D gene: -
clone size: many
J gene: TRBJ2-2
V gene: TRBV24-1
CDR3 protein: CATSAGWNTGELFF
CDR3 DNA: TGTGCCACCAGTGCGGGATGGAACACCGGGGAGCTGTTTTTT

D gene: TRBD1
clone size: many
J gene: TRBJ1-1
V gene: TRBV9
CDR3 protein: CASSADDRGRTEAFF
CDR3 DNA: TGTGCCAGCAGCGCAGATGACAGGGGGCGGACTGAAGCTTTCTTT

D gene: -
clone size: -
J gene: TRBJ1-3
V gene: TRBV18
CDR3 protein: CASSPGTYTSGNTIYF
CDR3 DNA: TGTGCCAGCTCACCAGGGACATATACCTCTGGAAACACCATATATTTT

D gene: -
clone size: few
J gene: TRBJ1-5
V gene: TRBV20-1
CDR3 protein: CSAKNHKRQPQHF
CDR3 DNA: TGCAGTGCAAAAAATCACAAACGGCAGCCCCAGCATTTT

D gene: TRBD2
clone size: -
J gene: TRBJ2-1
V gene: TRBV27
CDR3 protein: CASSLPRTSGRFYEQFF
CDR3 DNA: TGTGCCAGCAGTTTACCTCGGACTAGCGGGAGGTTCTATGAGCAGTTCTTC

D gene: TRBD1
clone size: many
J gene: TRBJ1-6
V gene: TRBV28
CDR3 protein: CASSFGLLQGQGYNSPLHF
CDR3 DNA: TGTGCCAGCAGTTTCGGGCTCCTTCAGGGACAGGGGTATAATTCACCCCTCCACTTT

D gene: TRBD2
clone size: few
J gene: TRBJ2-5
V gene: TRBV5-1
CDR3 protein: CASSAASGLQETQYF
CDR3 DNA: TGCGCCAGCAGCGCTGCTAGCGGATTGCAAGAGACCCAGTACTTC

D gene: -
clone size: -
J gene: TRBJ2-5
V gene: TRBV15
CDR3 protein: CATSRGSAGLQETQYF
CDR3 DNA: TGTGCCACCAGCAGAGGTTCAGCGGGCCTCCAAGAGACCCAGTACTTC

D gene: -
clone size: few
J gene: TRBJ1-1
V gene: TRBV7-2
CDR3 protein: CASRPFTNTEAFF
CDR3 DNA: TGTGCCAGCAGGCCCTTTACGAACACTGAAGCTTTCTTT

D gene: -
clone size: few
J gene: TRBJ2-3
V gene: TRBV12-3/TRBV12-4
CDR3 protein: CASSFGGHEDTQYF
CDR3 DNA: TGTGCCAGCAGTTTTGGGGGGCATGAAGATACGCAGTATTTT

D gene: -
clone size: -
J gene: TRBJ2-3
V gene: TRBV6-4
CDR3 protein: CASSDSTETDMQYF
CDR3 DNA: TGTGCCAGCAGTGACTCGACGGAGACAGATATGCAGTATTTT

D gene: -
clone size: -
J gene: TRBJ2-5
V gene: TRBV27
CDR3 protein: CASSLLGTEETQYF
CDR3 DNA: TGTGCCAGCAGTTTACTCGGGACGGAAGAGACCCAGTACTTC

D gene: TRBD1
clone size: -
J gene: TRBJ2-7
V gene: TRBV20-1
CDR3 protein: CSAGRDRAYEQYF
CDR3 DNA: TGCAGTGCTGGACGGGACAGGGCCTACGAGCAGTACTTC

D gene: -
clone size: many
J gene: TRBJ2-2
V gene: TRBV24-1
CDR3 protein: CATSDRAGELFF
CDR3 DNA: TGTGCCACCAGTGATCGGGCCGGGGAGCTGTTTTTT

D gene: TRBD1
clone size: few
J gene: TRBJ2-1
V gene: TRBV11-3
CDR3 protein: CASSRTGTGYNEQFF
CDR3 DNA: TGTGCCAGCAGCCGAACCGGGACAGGATACAATGAGCAGTTCTTC

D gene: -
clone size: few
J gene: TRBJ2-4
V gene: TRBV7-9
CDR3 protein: CASSLEVPGAKNIQYF
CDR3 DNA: TGTGCCAGCAGCTTAGAGGTACCTGGGGCCAAAAACATTCAGTACTTC

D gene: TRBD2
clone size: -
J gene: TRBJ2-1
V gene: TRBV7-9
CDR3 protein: CASSRLAGGDEQFF
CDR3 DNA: TGTGCCAGCTCAAGACTAGCGGGAGGTGATGAGCAGTTCTTC

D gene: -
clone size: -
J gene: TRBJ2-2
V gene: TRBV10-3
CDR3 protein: CAISESLSGASNTGELFF
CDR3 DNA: TGTGCCATCAGTGAGTCGCTATCGGGGGCCTCGAACACCGGGGAGCTGTTTTTT